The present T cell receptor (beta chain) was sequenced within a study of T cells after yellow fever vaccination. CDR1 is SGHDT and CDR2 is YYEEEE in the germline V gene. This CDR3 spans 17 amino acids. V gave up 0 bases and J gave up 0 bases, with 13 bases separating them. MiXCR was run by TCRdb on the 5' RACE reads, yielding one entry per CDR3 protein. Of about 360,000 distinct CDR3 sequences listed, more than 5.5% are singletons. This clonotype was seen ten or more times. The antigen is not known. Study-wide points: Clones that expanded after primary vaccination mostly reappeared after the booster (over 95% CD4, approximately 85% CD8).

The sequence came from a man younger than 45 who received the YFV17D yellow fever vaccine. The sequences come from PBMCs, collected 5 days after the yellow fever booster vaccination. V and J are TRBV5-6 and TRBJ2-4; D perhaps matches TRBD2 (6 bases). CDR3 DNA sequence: TGTGCCAGCAGCTTGGCCGTGGGGACTCTAGCCAAAAACATTCAGTACTTC. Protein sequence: CASSLAVGTLAKNIQYF. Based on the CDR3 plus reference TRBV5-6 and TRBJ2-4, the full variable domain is DAGVTQSPTHLIKTRGQQVTLRCSPKSGHDTVSWYQQALGQGPQFIFQYYEEEERQRGNFPDRFSGHQFPNYSSELNVNALLLGDSALYLCASSLAVGTLAKNIQYFGAGTRLSVL.